One sample yielded the 31 T cell receptor beta chains listed below, sequenced in a study of vaccination and CD4 T cells after COVID-19. The treatment here: roughly nine-day PBMC culture with coronavirus spike peptide pools or control peptides (ViraFEST assay). No antigen has been identified for these receptors. The Oncomine TCR Beta short-read assay was what sequenced the DNA obtained from cultured CD4+ T cells. TCRdb passed the PCR reads through MiXCR, listing each CDR3 protein once. The sample lists roughly 3,400 distinct CDR3 sequences, around 20% occurring once. The sample comprised CD4+ T cells from blood, cultured in vitro. The receptors shown here come from a human donor who had recovered from COVID-19.

By proportion, this clonotype is medium-sized (0.01 to 0.1%). J is TRBJ1-2 and V is TRBV5-4, with D tentatively TRBD1 (6 bases). CDR3 length equals 15 residues. Germline-derived CDR1 and CDR2 are SGHNT and YYREEE (reference sequence). With 0 bases removed from V and 4 bases from J, the gap between germline ends came to 13 bases. CDR3 protein: CASSLADSPFYGYTF. In DNA form, the CDR3 reads TGTGCCAGCAGCTTGGCGGACAGCCCGTTCTATGGCTACACCTTC.

This clonotype came up a few times. V gene TRBV3-1 combines with J gene TRBJ2-1; the match to TRBD2 covers 9 bases. Germline CDR1 reads LGHDT; CDR2 reads YNNKEL (reference sequence). With V trimmed by 6 bases and J by 5 bases, 11 bases remained unmatched. CDR3 length: 16 amino acids. The DNA of the CDR3 is TGTGCCAGCAGTCCTTTGGCGGGGGGGCCAAACAATGAGCAGTTCTTC. Amino acids: CASSPLAGGPNNEQFF.

This clonotype occurred a few times. J is TRBJ1-2 and V is TRBV7-8; D remains ambiguous. Trimming took off 6 bases at V and 9 bases at J, with 17 bases between the two ends. CDR3 size: 13 residues. CDR1 and CDR2 from the germline V gene are SGHVS and FQNEAQ. CDR3 coding DNA: TGTGCCAGCAGTCAACTTCTCGGCAGTAGCTACACCTTC. Translation: CASSQLLGSSYTF.

This chain joins TRBV6-1 and TRBJ1-3, with unresolved D. Germline CDR1 reads MNHNS; CDR2 reads SASEGT. Trimming stripped 5 bases from V and 4 bases from J, with 12 bases between. The CDR3 is 14 residues long. In DNA form, the CDR3 reads TGTGCCAGCAGTCGTGGCGGCTACGGAAACACCATATATTTT. Encoded protein: CASSRGGYGNTIYF.

The V gene is TRBV27, the J gene TRBJ2-1, with no clear D. The V end lost 6 bases, the J end lost 0 bases, and 12 bases lay between the germline ends. Germline CDR1 MNHEY, CDR2 SMNVEV (reference sequence). There are 15 residues in the CDR3. CDR3 protein: CASRLGGSSYNEQFF. The CDR3 coding sequence is TGTGCCAGCAGGTTGGGCGGCAGCTCCTACAATGAGCAGTTCTTC.

A few counts support this clonotype. The rearrangement uses TRBV10-3 and TRBJ1-2; 7 positions match TRBD1. This CDR3 spans 15 amino acids. The junction had 7 bases not matched to a gene; V was cut back by 4 bases and J by 2 bases. Germline V gene data show CDR1 as ENHRY and CDR2 as SYGVKD. CDR3 loop: CAISGGGDRNYGYTF. The DNA for the CDR3 is TGTGCCATCAGTGGCGGTGGGGACAGAAACTATGGCTACACCTTC.

By share, this clonotype counts as medium-sized. The J gene is TRBJ1-2, the V gene TRBV2; weak D call: TRBD1 (5 bases). The CDR3 runs 14 residues. Germline assignment: CDR1 SNHLY and CDR2 FYNNEI. The germline V and J ends were trimmed by 10 bases and 2 bases, with 17 bases remaining between them. CDR3 bases: TGTGCCAACAAAAAAGGGGCTGCAAACTATGGCTACACCTTC. Residues: CANKKGAANYGYTF.

The J gene is TRBJ1-3, the V gene TRBV5-8; unclear D gene. Germline CDR1 SGHTS, CDR2 YDEGEE. V was clipped by 1 base and J by 7 bases, with 3 bases between them. This CDR3 comprises 11 residues. The CDR3, as DNA: TGTGCCAGCAGCTTGACGAACACCATATATTTT. Its translation: CASSLTNTIYF.

The chain combines TRBV20-1 with TRBJ2-5; D unresolved. The ends were cut back, 6 bases at V and 5 bases at J, with 13 bases in the middle. CDR1 and CDR2 (germline): DFQATT, SNEGSKA (reference sequence). The CDR3 consists of 12 residues. CDR3 coding DNA: TGCAGTGCCTCTGACTTGGGGGAGACCCAGTACTTC. Translating it yields CSASDLGETQYF.

This clonotype counts as medium-sized. The chain couples TRBV7-9 to TRBJ1-3; D gene ambiguous. Germline V gene lookup returns CDR1 SEHNR and CDR2 FQNEAQ (reference sequence). The germline V and J ends were trimmed by 3 bases and 0 bases, with 3 bases remaining between them. CDR3 length: 13 amino acids. The DNA for the CDR3 is TGTGCCAGCAGCTTGAGCTCTGGAAACACCATATATTTT. Protein product: CASSLSSGNTIYF.

A word on this clonotype: Its ends do not fully match the called genes, so a read error is possible. The V and J genes are TRBV27 and TRBJ1-1; tentatively, D is TRBD1 (6 bases). CDR1 is MNHEY, CDR2 SMNVEV, per germline (reference sequence). This CDR3 has 14 amino acids. This chain's CDR3 is CASGFQGMNTEAFF. The CDR3 nucleotides are TGTGCCAGCGGTTTCCAGGGGATGAACACTGAAGCTTTCTTT.

This clonotype turned up a few times. The chain links TRBV19 to TRBJ1-5; no definite D call. Per the germline V gene, CDR1 is LNHDA and CDR2 is SQIVND (reference sequence). The CDR3 is 12 amino acids. The V end was cut by 4 bases, the J end by 6 bases, with 7 bases between. The CDR3 loop reads CASSTEGQPQHF. The CDR3, as DNA: TGTGCCAGTAGTACGGAGGGTCAGCCCCAGCATTTT.

J is TRBJ1-2 and V is TRBV28; tentative D call: TRBD1 (5 bases). CDR3 size: 15 residues. V was shortened by 7 bases and J by 6 bases, with 21 bases between the two germline ends. CDR1 and CDR2 (germline): MDHEN, SYDVKM. Here the CDR3 reads CASTSNRQIFHGYTF. In DNA, the CDR3 is TGTGCCAGCACCTCGAACCGACAGATCTTCCATGGCTACACCTTC.

V and J are TRBV15 and TRBJ2-3, with 13 positions matching TRBD2. The CDR3 runs 15 residues. Germline V gives CDR1 LNHNV, CDR2 YYDKDF (reference sequence). J gave up 4 bases and V 5 bases, and 3 bases lay outside the gene matches. CDR3 sequence reads: CATSRTSGGADTQYF. The CDR3 region has the DNA TGTGCCACCAGCCGGACTAGCGGGGGCGCAGATACGCAGTATTTT.

This clonotype is medium-sized. The rearrangement joins TRBV6-5 to TRBJ1-2; no clear D gene. Germline V gives CDR1 MNHEY, CDR2 SVGAGI. Trimming shortened V by 4 bases and J by 0 bases, and 15 bases separated the two germline ends. This CDR3 contains 16 residues. The CDR3 spells CASSSTGGPSNYGYTF. DNA of the CDR3: TGTGCCAGCAGTTCCACCGGAGGACCTTCTAACTATGGCTACACCTTC.

This chain links TRBV10-3 with TRBJ2-1, with 8 nucleotides matching TRBD2. The CDR3 extends over 16 amino acids. V gave up 5 bases and J gave up 5 bases; unmatched junction bases: 11. The germline CDR1 and CDR2 sequences are ENHRY and SYGVKD. The CDR3 here is CAISLFGAGGDNEQFF. For the CDR3, the DNA is TGTGCCATCAGTCTCTTCGGCGCGGGGGGTGACAATGAGCAGTTCTTC.

J is TRBJ1-3 and V is TRBV19, with a weak D call TRBD1 (6 bases). Germline V gene sequence: CDR1 LNHDA, CDR2 SQIVND (reference sequence). The ends were cut back, 2 bases at V and 0 bases at J, with 8 bases in the middle. This CDR3 has 15 residues. The CDR3 nucleotides read TGTGCCAGTAGTATAACAGGGCTCTCTGGAAACACCATATATTTT. This gives the protein CASSITGLSGNTIYF.

By share, this clonotype counts as medium-sized (0.01 to 0.1%). This chain uses TRBV7-2 with TRBJ2-7, with D hard to call. V gave up 5 bases and J gave up 4 bases, with 6 bases separating them. Germline CDR1 and CDR2: SGHTA and FQGNSA. CDR3 length: 11 residues. CDR3 sequence reads: CASSLVYEQYF. The CDR3 DNA reads as TGTGCCAGCAGCCTCGTGTACGAGCAGTACTTC.

The V call is TRBV5-8, the J call TRBJ1-5; a weak D match, TRBD1 (5 bases). Germline V gene lookup returns CDR1 SGHTS and CDR2 YDEGEE. The V gene lost 5 bases and the J gene lost 0 bases, with 15 bases spanning the gap. The CDR3 is 16 residues long. CDR3 loop: CASRRGDRYSNQPQHF. The CDR3 bases are TGTGCCAGCAGAAGGGGAGATAGATATAGCAATCAGCCCCAGCATTTT.

V gene TRBV7-9 combines with J gene TRBJ1-4; TRBD1 agrees at 8 bases. Trimming cost V 5 bases and J 2 bases; bases outside gene matches: 1. This CDR3 is 14 amino acids long. The germline gives CDR1 SEHNR, CDR2 FQNEAQ (reference sequence). The DNA of the CDR3 is TGTGCCAGCAGCAGACAGGGGACTAATGAAAAACTGTTTTTT. Residues: CASSRQGTNEKLFF.

This clonotype is deemed medium-sized (0.01 to 0.1%). The chain recombines TRBV7-8 with TRBJ2-3, with 7 bases fitting TRBD1. Unmatched junction bases numbered 6, after V lost 1 base and J lost 2 bases. CDR3 length equals 16 residues. CDR1 and CDR2 from the germline V gene are SGHVS and FQNEAQ. Here the CDR3 reads CASSLVWDSPTDTQYF. CDR3 nucleotides: TGTGCCAGCAGCTTAGTTTGGGACAGCCCCACAGATACGCAGTATTTT. Filled out from reference TRBV7-8 and TRBJ2-3, the complete variable domain reads GAGVSQSPRYKVAKRGQDVALRCDPISGHVSLFWYQQALGQGPEFLTYFQNEAQLDKSGLPSDRFFAERPEGSVSTLKIQRTQQEDSAVYLCASSLVWDSPTDTQYFGPGTRLTVL.

There are a few counts of this clonotype. The chain is built from TRBV2 and TRBJ1-2, with D possibly TRBD1 on 6 matching bases. There are 14 residues in the CDR3. Germline V lookup: CDR1 SNHLY, CDR2 FYNNEI. The V end was cut by 4 bases, the J end by 4 bases, with 13 bases between. CDR3 nucleotide sequence: TGTGCCAGCAGTGTTGACAGGTGGCTCTATGGCTACACCTTC. This sequence encodes CASSVDRWLYGYTF.

This clonotype is labeled medium-sized. The rearrangement links TRBV14 to TRBJ1-2; maybe TRBD1 (6 bases). Trimming stripped 4 bases from V and 0 bases from J, with 15 bases between. Germline V lookup: CDR1 SGHDN, CDR2 FVKESK. This CDR3 contains 16 residues. The CDR3 coding sequence is TGTGCCAGCAGCCTTTGGGGGACACCAACTAACTATGGCTACACCTTC. It codes for CASSLWGTPTNYGYTF.

The CDR3 DNA sequence: TGTGCCAGTAGTAGTCTAGCGGGGGGGCGCACCGGGGAGCTGTTTTTT. As protein: CASSSLAGGRTGELFF. This chain uses TRBV19 with TRBJ2-2; 12 bases fit TRBD2. The germline V gene has CDR1 LNHDA and CDR2 SQIVND (reference sequence). V trimming: 4 bases; J trimming: 4 bases; junction bases outside the gene matches: 4. CDR3 size: 16 residues.

This clonotype has just a few counts. The V and J genes are TRBV27 and TRBJ2-3; D perhaps matches TRBD2 (5 bases). Trimming pared 8 bases from V and 0 bases from J, leaving 18 bases between. CDR1 and CDR2 from the germline V gene are MNHEY and SMNVEV (reference sequence). This CDR3 is built from 16 residues. CDR3 coding DNA: TGTGCCAGCTCCCGGTCTCGCGGGCTCAGCACAGATACGCAGTATTTT. It translates to CASSRSRGLSTDTQYF.

The rearrangement joins TRBV18 to TRBJ1-5, with D uncertain. The length of the CDR3 is 13 residues. The germline CDR1 and CDR2 sequences are KGHSH and LQKENI. Trimming pared 2 bases from V and 4 bases from J, leaving 6 bases between. The DNA of the CDR3 is TGTGCCAGCTCACCAGCCGTGAATCAGCCCCAGCATTTT. Its translation: CASSPAVNQPQHF.

This chain uses TRBV4-2 with TRBJ2-7; tentative D call: TRBD1 (6 bases). This CDR3 spans 15 amino acids. In germline, CDR1 is LGHNA, CDR2 YNFKEQ. Trimming shortened V by 4 bases and J by 0 bases, and 13 bases separated the two germline ends. For the CDR3, the DNA is TGTGCCAGCAGCCCGTCCCAGGGGAGCTCCTACGAGCAGTACTTC. This codes for CASSPSQGSSYEQYF.

This clonotype occurred a few times. The V gene is TRBV20-1, the J gene TRBJ2-3, with D tentatively TRBD2 (6 bases). The V gene lost 6 bases and the J gene lost 11 bases, with 12 bases spanning the gap. Germline values: CDR1 DFQATT, CDR2 SNEGSKA (reference sequence). The length of the CDR3 is 10 residues. CDR3 in amino acids: CSAGGWGQYF. CDR3 nucleotide sequence: TGCAGTGCCGGGGGTTGGGGGCAGTATTTT.

This clonotype was counted a few times. V is TRBV7-3 and J is TRBJ1-1; possibly TRBD1 for D (6 bases). Trimming left V 6 bases short and J 4 bases short, with 12 bases between. Germline-derived CDR1 and CDR2 are SGHTA and FQGTGA. CDR3 length: 13 residues. CDR3 DNA sequence: TGTGCCAGCAGACAACAGGGTAGCACTGAAGCTTTCTTT. The encoded protein is CASRQQGSTEAFF.

The gene calls are TRBV18 and TRBJ2-7, with no clear D. CDR1 and CDR2 from the germline V gene are KGHSH and LQKENI. Trimming left V 6 bases short and J 2 bases short, with 8 bases between. The CDR3 is 12 residues long. CDR3 bases: TGTGCCAGCTCGCCTGGAACCTACGAGCAGTACTTC. Residues: CASSPGTYEQYF.

This clonotype turned up a few times. The gene calls are TRBV9 and TRBJ2-5; 12 positions match TRBD2. V shed 4 bases, J shed 2 bases, and the junction held 3 bases outside the gene matches. Germline CDR1 is SGDLS and CDR2 is YYNGEE. The CDR3 sequence is 15 residues long. DNA of the CDR3: TGTGCCAGCAGCACCCTAGCGGGGGGGCAAGAGACCCAGTACTTC. This encodes CASSTLAGGQETQYF.